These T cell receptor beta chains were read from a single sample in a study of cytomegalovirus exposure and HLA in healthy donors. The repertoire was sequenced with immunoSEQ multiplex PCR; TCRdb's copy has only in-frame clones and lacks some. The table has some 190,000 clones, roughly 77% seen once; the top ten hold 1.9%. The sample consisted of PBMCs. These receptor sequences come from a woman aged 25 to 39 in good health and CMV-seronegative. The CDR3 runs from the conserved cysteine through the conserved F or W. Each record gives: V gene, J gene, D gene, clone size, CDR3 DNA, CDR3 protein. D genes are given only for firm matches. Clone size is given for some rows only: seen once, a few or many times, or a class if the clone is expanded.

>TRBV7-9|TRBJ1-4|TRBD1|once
TGTGCCAGCAGCCCAGGACAGGGGGCTAGGGAAAAACTGTTTTTT
CASSPGQGAREKLFF
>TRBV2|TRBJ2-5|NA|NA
TGTGCCAGCCAGGGGCCTGGAGAGACCCAGTACTTC
CASQGPGETQYF
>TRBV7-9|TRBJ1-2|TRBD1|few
TGTGCCAGCAGCTTAGCATCTAGAAAGACAGGGGCCTATGGCTACACCTTC
CASSLASRKTGAYGYTF
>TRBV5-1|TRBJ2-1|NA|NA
TGCGCCAGCAGCTCGCAGGGGTTTTACAATGAGCAGTTCTTC
CASSSQGFYNEQFF
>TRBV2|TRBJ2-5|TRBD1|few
TGTGCCAGCAGTGGGGGTTTACCGGGACAGGGGGCGCGAGAGACCCAGTACTTC
CASSGGLPGQGARETQYF
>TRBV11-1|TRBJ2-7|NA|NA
TGTGCCAGCAGCTTAGGAGGGGGAAAGACCCTTTACGAGCAGTACTTC
CASSLGGGKTLYEQYF
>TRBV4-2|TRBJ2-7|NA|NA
TGTGCCAGCAGCCAAGAGAGGGAGGCCTCCTACGAGCAGTACTTC
CASSQEREASYEQYF
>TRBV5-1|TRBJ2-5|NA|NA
TGCGCCAGCAGTATCTCTCGCGGGGCGAACCAAGAGACCCAGTACTTC
CASSISRGANQETQYF
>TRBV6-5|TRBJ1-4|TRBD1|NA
TGTGCCAGCAGTCTAAACCAGGGGGTTTATGAAAAACTGTTTTTT
CASSLNQGVYEKLFF
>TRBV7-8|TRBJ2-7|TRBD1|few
TGTGCCAGCAGCTCTAAACGGACAGGTAGCTCCTACGAGCAGTACTTC
CASSSKRTGSSYEQYF
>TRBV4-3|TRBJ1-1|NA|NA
TGCGCCAGCAGCCCCGAAACGGGGGGCTCTGAAGCTTTCTTT
CASSPETGGSEAFF
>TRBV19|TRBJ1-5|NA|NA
TGTGCCAGTAGTATGGGGGGTACCCAGCCCCAGCATTTT
CASSMGGTQPQHF
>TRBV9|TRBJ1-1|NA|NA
TGTGCCAGCAGCGTACTTACCGGAGCTGAAGCTTTCTTT
CASSVLTGAEAFF
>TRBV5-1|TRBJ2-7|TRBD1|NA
TGCGCCAGCAGCAACCCACAGGGGGCAGTCCCCTACGAGCAGTACTTC
CASSNPQGAVPYEQYF
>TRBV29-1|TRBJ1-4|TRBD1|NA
TGCAGCGCCCGGGACAGGGCTGCAACTAATGAAAAACTGTTTTTT
CSARDRAATNEKLFF
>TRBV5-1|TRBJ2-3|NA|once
TGCGCCAGCAGCTTTCAGGGGCTAGCGGCACCCACAGATACGCAGTATTTT
CASSFQGLAAPTDTQYF
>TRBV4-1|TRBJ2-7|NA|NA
TGCGCCAGCAGCCAAGGCCCTAGAAGCTACGAGCAGTACTTC
CASSQGPRSYEQYF
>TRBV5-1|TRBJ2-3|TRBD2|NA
TGCGCCAGCAGCTTGACTAGCGGGGGGGCCTCAGATACGCAGTATTTT
CASSLTSGGASDTQYF
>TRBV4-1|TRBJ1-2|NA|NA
TGCGCCAGCAGTATGTTAGGAGTGATCTACACCTTC
CASSMLGVIYTF
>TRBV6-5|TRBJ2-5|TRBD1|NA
TGTGCCAGCAGTTACTCCTTGACGACAGGGGAAGAGACCCAGTACTTC
CASSYSLTTGEETQYF
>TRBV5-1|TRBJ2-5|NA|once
TGCGCCAGCCGCATCTCCGGGGGAGCAGAGACCCAGTACTTC
CASRISGGAETQYF
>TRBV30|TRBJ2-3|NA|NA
TGTGCCTGGACCCGCCAAGGGGGTCCCGATACGCAGTATTTT
CAWTRQGGPDTQYF
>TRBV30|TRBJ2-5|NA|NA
TGTGCCTGGAGTAGTACCTCTAAGACCCAGTACTTC
CAWSSTSKTQYF
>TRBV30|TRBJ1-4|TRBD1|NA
TGTGCCTGGAGTGTACAGCAGGGGGTTTATGAAAAACTGTTTTTT
CAWSVQQGVYEKLFF
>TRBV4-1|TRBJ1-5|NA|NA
TGCGCCAGCAGCCAAGGTCAGGCAGCCAATCAGCCCCAGCATTTT
CASSQGQAANQPQHF
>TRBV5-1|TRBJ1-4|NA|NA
TGCGCCAGCAGGCGAGGTCTTGGTGAAAAACTGTTTTTT
CASRRGLGEKLFF
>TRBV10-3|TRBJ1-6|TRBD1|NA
TGTGCCATCAGTGTACAGGGGGATTCACCCCTCCACTTT
CAISVQGDSPLHF
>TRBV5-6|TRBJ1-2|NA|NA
TGTGCCAGCAGCTTGCCAGGATTTGCTAACTATGGCTACACCTTC
CASSLPGFANYGYTF
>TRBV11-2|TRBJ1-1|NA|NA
TGTGCCAGCAGCTTAGTCAGGGGGAACACTGAAGCTTTCTTT
CASSLVRGNTEAFF
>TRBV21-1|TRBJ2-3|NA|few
TGTGCCAGCAGCAATCCCTGCCCTAGCGGGGGCCACACAGATACGCAGTATTTT
CASSNPCPSGGHTDTQYF
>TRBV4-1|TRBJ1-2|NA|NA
TGCGCCAGCAGCCAAGTGATCGGAGTCGGATATGGCTACACCTTC
CASSQVIGVGYGYTF
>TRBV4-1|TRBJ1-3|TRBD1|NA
TGCGCCAGCAGCCACATAGGACAGGATGGAAACACCATATATTTT
CASSHIGQDGNTIYF
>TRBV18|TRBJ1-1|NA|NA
TGTGCCAGCTCAACACCAGGGGTGAACACTGAAGCTTTCTTT
CASSTPGVNTEAFF
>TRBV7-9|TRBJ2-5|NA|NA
TGTGCCAGCAGCACACGAGGGGGATCGACAGCCGAAGAGACCCAGTACTTC
CASSTRGGSTAEETQYF
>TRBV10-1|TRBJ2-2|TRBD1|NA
TGCGCCAGCAGTGGCCCTGGACAGGGGGAAGCCGGGGAGCTGTTTTTT
CASSGPGQGEAGELFF
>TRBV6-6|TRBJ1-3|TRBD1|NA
TGTGCCAGCACAACTCAGGGACAGCAACTATATTTT
CASTTQGQQLYF
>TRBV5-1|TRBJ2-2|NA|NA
TGCGCCAGCAGCGATTCCGGGACTAACACCGGGGAGCTGTTTTTT
CASSDSGTNTGELFF
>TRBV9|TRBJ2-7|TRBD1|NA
TGTGCCAGCAGCGCCGCAGGGGGCTTCTACGAGCAGTACTTC
CASSAAGGFYEQYF
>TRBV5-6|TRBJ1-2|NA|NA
TGTGCCAGCAGCTTAACTCGGGGCTACACCTTC
CASSLTRGYTF
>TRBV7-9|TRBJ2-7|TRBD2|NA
TGTGCCAGCAGCAGGGGCCAGCGGGGGGGCCTTAAAAGTTACGAGCAGTACTTC
CASSRGQRGGLKSYEQYF
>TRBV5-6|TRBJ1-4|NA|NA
TGTGCCAGCAGCTTGGGGGCCAGAGAGGAAAAACTGTTTTTT
CASSLGAREEKLFF
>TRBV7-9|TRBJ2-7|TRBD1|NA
TGTGCCAGCAGTTACAGGGGGAGGTACGAGCAGTACTTC
CASSYRGRYEQYF
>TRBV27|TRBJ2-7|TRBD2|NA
TGTGCCAGCAGTTTTCTGGGGGGGTCCTACGAGCAGTACTTC
CASSFLGGSYEQYF
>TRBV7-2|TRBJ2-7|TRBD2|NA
TGTGCCAGCAGCTACCGAAGCGGGGCCTACGAGCAGTACTTC
CASSYRSGAYEQYF
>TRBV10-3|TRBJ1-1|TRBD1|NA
TGTGCCACCTCAGGGGGTTACACTGAAGCTTTCTTT
CATSGGYTEAFF
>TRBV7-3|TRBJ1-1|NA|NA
TGTGCCAGCAGCCAGGCAGGGTCTGAAGCTTTCTTT
CASSQAGSEAFF
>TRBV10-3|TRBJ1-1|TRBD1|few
TGTGCCAGCAGGGGGCCTGATTATACTGAAGCTTTCTTT
CASRGPDYTEAFF